The 8 T cell receptor beta chains given below trace back to one sample, sequenced in a study of T cell responses to AZD1222 COVID-19 vaccine. Sequencing was performed with immunoSEQ multiplex PCR; in TCRdb, only in-frame clones are kept and a portion is missing. The sample has about 180,000 clones; approximately 90% are singletons. This specimen was peripheral blood, taken 28 days after the second AZD1222 dose. Receptors were obtained from an adult who received the AZD1222 COVID-19 vaccine.

The V and J genes are TRBV19 and TRBJ2-1; a weak D match, TRBD1 (5 bases). The germline gives CDR1 LNHDA, CDR2 SQIVND (reference sequence). The CDR3 length is 14 residues. V lost 5 bases, J lost 3 bases, and 11 bases lay in between. The DNA for the CDR3 is TGTGCCAGTAGTGTTAGGGGTTTCTACAATGAGCAGTTCTTC. This encodes CASSVRGFYNEQFF.

V and J are TRBV2 and TRBJ2-2; 7 bases match TRBD2. J was trimmed by 7 bases and V by 7 bases; bases with no gene match: 9. Germline V gene data show CDR1 as SNHLY and CDR2 as FYNNEI. This CDR3 is 14 amino acids long. In DNA form, the CDR3 reads TGTGCCAGCAAGAGGGCGCAGCGGGACGGGGAGCTGTTTTTT. Translated, it gives CASKRAQRDGELFF.

The chain employs TRBV27 and TRBJ2-7; 10 nucleotides agree with TRBD2. The ends lost 6 bases at V and 0 bases at J; junction bases unmatched: 2. The CDR3 extends over 14 amino acids. CDR1 and CDR2 (germline): MNHEY, SMNVEV (reference sequence). The CDR3 coding sequence is TGTGCCAGCAGCTGGACTAGCGGCTCCTACGAGCAGTACTTC. It encodes CASSWTSGSYEQYF.

V usage is TRBV5-1 and J usage is TRBJ1-2; no definite D call. CDR1 is SGHRS, CDR2 YFSETQ, per germline. The CDR3 runs 13 residues. With 2 bases removed from V and 7 bases from J, the gap between germline ends came to 12 bases. CDR3 nucleotides: TGCGCCAGCAGCTTAGGGCCGGGTGGTGGCTACACCTTC. Protein sequence: CASSLGPGGGYTF.

J is TRBJ2-7 and V is TRBV5-4; D may be TRBD1 (6 bases). The CDR3 has 13 amino acids. Germline V gene data show CDR1 as SGHNT and CDR2 as YYREEE (reference sequence). With 5 bases removed from V and 2 bases from J, the gap between germline ends came to 11 bases. The CDR3 loop is CASSSTGPYEQYF. The CDR3 bases are TGTGCCAGCAGTTCGACAGGCCCCTACGAGCAGTACTTC.

V gene TRBV7-2 combines with J gene TRBJ2-7; TRBD2 aligns across 11 bases. The germline V gene has CDR1 SGHTA and CDR2 FQGNSA. J gave up 2 bases and V 4 bases, and 4 bases lay outside the gene matches. The CDR3 runs 15 residues. The chain's CDR3 is CASSSGLAEAYEQYF. CDR3 DNA: TGTGCCAGCAGCTCGGGACTAGCGGAGGCCTACGAGCAGTACTTC.

The chain has TRBV11-2 and TRBJ1-6, with a possible D match to TRBD1 (5 bases). This CDR3 contains 15 residues. V was cut by 0 bases and J by 10 bases, with 13 bases left in between. Germline V gene sequence: CDR1 SGHAT, CDR2 FQNNGV. CDR3 DNA: TGTGCCAGCAGCTTAGATCCCGGGGGAGGCTCACCCCTCCACTTT. It yields the protein CASSLDPGGGSPLHF.

This rearrangement joins TRBV11-3 to TRBJ2-2; no clear D gene. Germline CDR1 reads SGHNT; CDR2 reads YENEEA. V lost 4 bases and J lost 4, with 13 bases in between. The CDR3 totals 15 residues. The DNA of the CDR3 is TGTGCCAGCAGCTCCCAAGTAGCAAGCACCGGGGAGCTGTTTTTT. Translating gives CASSSQVASTGELFF.